This T cell receptor beta chain comes out of a study of T cells in Graves' hyperthyroidism and ophthalmopathy. Study at large: At the time of initial diagnosis and before any treatment, peripheral blood was collected.

Stability of Graves' hyperthyroidism was defined as absent ophthalmopathy progression within 18 months. Patients showing uncontrolled infection, other autoimmune disease, pregnancy or lactation were ineligible. This CDR3 is built from 15 residues. The V gene end was trimmed by 6 bases and the J gene end by 8 bases; junction bases not matched to a gene: 8. The germline gives CDR1 SEHNR, CDR2 FQNEAQ (reference sequence). Using RNA transcripts as the source, TCR beta CDR3 regions were amplified. First-round RT-PCR of the TCR CDR3 relied on the HTBI primer set. MiXCR was run by TCRdb on the multiplex PCR reads, yielding one entry per CDR3 protein. This repertoire shows roughly 700,000 distinct CDR3 sequences, 11% to 15% found once; its top ten account for around 9.6%.

The receptor was derived from a young woman with Graves' hyperthyroidism. This chain connects TRBV7-9 to TRBJ1-4, with 11 bases lining up with TRBD1. Sequenced: blood. CDR3 nucleotide sequence: TGTGCCAGCAGACGGACAGGGGGCGCGGCGGAAAAACTGTTTTTT. This gives the protein CASRRTGGAAEKLFF.